This is a list of T cell receptor beta chains from one sample in a study of blood T cell repertoires in COVID-19. The protocol was immunoSEQ multiplex PCR, while the TCRdb copy is restricted to in-frame clones and leaves out a portion. Here the sample spans under 200,000 clones, about 86% being singletons. Sequenced sample: peripheral blood. The receptors come from a human donor with acute or convalescent COVID-19. The donor label of this sample is uncertain. Each CDR3 is given with its conserved first and last residue. The D gene is left open where the match is weak. Some rows have no size entry. The others give once, few or many, or a class for an expanded clone.

d_gene: TRBD1; j_gene: TRBJ1-2; abundance: NA; v_gene: TRBV9; CDR3aa: CASSETGGASGYTF; CDR3nt: TGTGCCAGCAGTGAGACAGGGGGCGCGTCTGGCTACACCTTC
d_gene: TRBD1; j_gene: TRBJ2-7; abundance: NA; v_gene: TRBV28; CDR3aa: CASSPGDRIYEQYF; CDR3nt: TGTGCCAGCAGTCCAGGGGACAGGATCTACGAGCAGTACTTC
d_gene: TRBD1; j_gene: TRBJ2-7; abundance: NA; v_gene: TRBV18; CDR3aa: CASSPFVTGTGHYEQYF; CDR3nt: TGTGCCAGCTCACCGTTCGTAACCGGGACAGGGCACTACGAGCAGTACTTC
d_gene: TRBD2; j_gene: TRBJ2-1; abundance: NA; v_gene: TRBV29-1; CDR3aa: CSAPSGLAGVNEQFF; CDR3nt: TGCAGCGCCCCCTCGGGACTAGCGGGAGTAAATGAGCAGTTCTTC
d_gene: TRBD2; j_gene: TRBJ2-3; abundance: NA; v_gene: TRBV29-1; CDR3aa: CSVGTSGTPSTDTQYF; CDR3nt: TGCAGCGTCGGGACTAGCGGGACTCCGAGCACAGATACGCAGTATTTT
d_gene: NA; j_gene: TRBJ2-3; abundance: NA; v_gene: TRBV9; CDR3aa: CASSVRAAGWTDTQYF; CDR3nt: TGTGCCAGCAGCGTTAGAGCAGCGGGCTGGACAGATACGCAGTATTTT
d_gene: NA; j_gene: TRBJ2-6; abundance: NA; v_gene: TRBV19; CDR3aa: CASHSGANVLTF; CDR3nt: TGTGCCAGTCACTCTGGGGCCAACGTCCTGACTTTC
d_gene: TRBD2; j_gene: TRBJ2-7; abundance: NA; v_gene: TRBV25-1; CDR3aa: CASSNSPTSGKPSYEQYF; CDR3nt: TGTGCCAGCAGCAATTCTCCGACTAGCGGGAAACCCTCCTACGAGCAGTACTTC
d_gene: NA; j_gene: TRBJ1-5; abundance: NA; v_gene: TRBV27; CDR3aa: CASSITQGVGNQPQHF; CDR3nt: TGTGCCAGCAGTATTACTCAAGGGGTCGGCAATCAGCCCCAGCATTTT
d_gene: TRBD1; j_gene: TRBJ2-1; abundance: NA; v_gene: TRBV28; CDR3aa: CASSSGGSEQFF; CDR3nt: TGTGCCAGCAGTTCAGGGGGCAGTGAGCAGTTCTTC
d_gene: TRBD2; j_gene: TRBJ2-1; abundance: once; v_gene: TRBV3-1/TRBV3-2; CDR3aa: CASSQGSGTSGYNEQFF; CDR3nt: TGTGCCAGCAGCCAAGGGTCAGGGACTAGCGGATACAATGAGCAGTTCTTC
d_gene: NA; j_gene: TRBJ1-2; abundance: NA; v_gene: TRBV18; CDR3aa: CASSPREGTAINYGYTF; CDR3nt: TGTGCCAGCTCACCTAGGGAGGGAACAGCGATTAACTATGGCTACACCTTC
d_gene: TRBD1; j_gene: TRBJ1-3; abundance: few; v_gene: TRBV5-1; CDR3aa: CASSSTGDGNTIYF; CDR3nt: TGCGCCAGCAGCTCTACAGGGGATGGAAACACCATATATTTT
d_gene: TRBD1; j_gene: TRBJ1-1; abundance: NA; v_gene: TRBV30; CDR3aa: CAWSNQGGTEAFF; CDR3nt: TGTGCCTGGAGTAACCAGGGGGGCACTGAAGCTTTCTTT
d_gene: NA; j_gene: TRBJ1-2; abundance: NA; v_gene: TRBV3-1/TRBV3-2; CDR3aa: CASSARLTAAGYTF; CDR3nt: TGTGCCAGCAGCGCGAGGTTGACGGCCGCCGGCTACACCTTC
d_gene: TRBD2; j_gene: TRBJ2-1; abundance: once; v_gene: TRBV3-1/TRBV3-2; CDR3aa: CASSQDFGRGRAYNEQFF; CDR3nt: TGTGCCAGCAGCCAAGATTTCGGGAGGGGGAGGGCCTACAATGAGCAGTTCTTC
d_gene: NA; j_gene: TRBJ1-2; abundance: once; v_gene: TRBV11-2; CDR3aa: CASSLELSTYGYTF; CDR3nt: TGTGCCAGCAGCTTAGAGCTGTCTACGTATGGCTACACCTTC
d_gene: TRBD1; j_gene: TRBJ1-1; abundance: NA; v_gene: TRBV7-9; CDR3aa: CASSLTGGRDTEAFF; CDR3nt: TGTGCCAGCAGCCTAACAGGGGGTAGGGACACTGAAGCTTTCTTT
d_gene: NA; j_gene: TRBJ2-1; abundance: NA; v_gene: TRBV5-1; CDR3aa: CASRTDKNEQFF; CDR3nt: TGCGCCAGCCGGACAGACAAAAATGAGCAGTTCTTC
d_gene: TRBD1; j_gene: TRBJ2-1; abundance: NA; v_gene: TRBV7-2; CDR3aa: CASSSYGTGSNEQFF; CDR3nt: TGTGCCAGCAGCTCTTACGGGACAGGGAGCAATGAGCAGTTCTTC
d_gene: TRBD1; j_gene: TRBJ2-7; abundance: NA; v_gene: TRBV28; CDR3aa: CASSPQGQGKYEQYF; CDR3nt: TGTGCCAGCAGTCCCCAGGGACAGGGGAAATACGAGCAGTACTTC
d_gene: NA; j_gene: TRBJ1-2; abundance: NA; v_gene: TRBV29-1; CDR3aa: CSVIHRVYGYTF; CDR3nt: TGCAGCGTTATTCACAGGGTCTATGGCTACACCTTC
d_gene: TRBD2; j_gene: TRBJ2-5; abundance: NA; v_gene: TRBV4-1; CDR3aa: CASSQGGGSGRVETQYF; CDR3nt: TGCGCCAGCAGCCAAGGGGGGGGAAGCGGGAGGGTTGAGACCCAGTACTTC
d_gene: NA; j_gene: TRBJ1-5; abundance: NA; v_gene: TRBV2; CDR3aa: CASIPGGSRSNQPQHF; CDR3nt: TGTGCCAGCATCCCAGGAGGGTCCCGTAGCAATCAGCCCCAGCATTTT
d_gene: TRBD2; j_gene: TRBJ2-5; abundance: NA; v_gene: TRBV7-2; CDR3aa: CASSLWASGRGGIEETQYF; CDR3nt: TGTGCCAGCAGCTTATGGGCTAGCGGGAGGGGGGGGATTGAAGAGACCCAGTACTTC
d_gene: TRBD2; j_gene: TRBJ2-1; abundance: NA; v_gene: TRBV11-3; CDR3aa: CASSPRTSGGVAYNEQFF; CDR3nt: TGTGCCAGCAGCCCTCGGACTAGCGGGGGGGTGGCCTACAATGAGCAGTTCTTC
d_gene: TRBD2; j_gene: TRBJ2-4; abundance: NA; v_gene: TRBV20-1; CDR3aa: CSPGVAGPWYF; CDR3nt: TGCAGTCCTGGGGTAGCGGGACCCTGGTACTTC
d_gene: NA; j_gene: TRBJ2-1; abundance: NA; v_gene: TRBV15; CDR3aa: CATSRDRFGDVGGDEQFF; CDR3nt: TGTGCCACCAGCAGAGATCGGTTTGGGGACGTGGGGGGTGATGAGCAGTTCTTC
d_gene: NA; j_gene: TRBJ2-7; abundance: NA; v_gene: TRBV4-2; CDR3aa: CASSQGRGSYEQYF; CDR3nt: TGTGCCAGCAGCCAAGGACGAGGCTCCTACGAGCAGTACTTC
d_gene: NA; j_gene: TRBJ2-2; abundance: NA; v_gene: TRBV3-1/TRBV3-2; CDR3aa: CASSQARGELFF; CDR3nt: TGTGCCAGCAGCCAAGCTCGCGGGGAGCTGTTTTTT
d_gene: TRBD1; j_gene: TRBJ1-5; abundance: NA; v_gene: TRBV10-3; CDR3aa: CAISLDRGPNQPQHF; CDR3nt: TGTGCCATCAGCTTGGACAGGGGGCCGAATCAGCCCCAGCATTTT
d_gene: TRBD1; j_gene: TRBJ2-1; abundance: NA; v_gene: TRBV30; CDR3aa: CAWSVPGTGNNEQFF; CDR3nt: TGTGCCTGGAGTGTACCCGGGACAGGAAACAATGAGCAGTTCTTC
d_gene: NA; j_gene: TRBJ2-7; abundance: NA; v_gene: TRBV5-5; CDR3aa: CASRAGLGAAYEQYF; CDR3nt: TGTGCCAGCAGGGCTGGCTTGGGGGCTGCCTACGAGCAGTACTTC
d_gene: NA; j_gene: TRBJ2-6; abundance: NA; v_gene: TRBV7-3; CDR3aa: CASSDRGGTGANVLTF; CDR3nt: TGTGCCAGCAGCGACAGGGGAGGGACGGGGGCCAACGTCCTGACTTTC
d_gene: NA; j_gene: TRBJ1-5; abundance: once; v_gene: TRBV19; CDR3aa: CASSTARWPQHF; CDR3nt: TGTGCCAGTAGTACCGCACGGTGGCCCCAGCATTTT
d_gene: NA; j_gene: TRBJ2-1; abundance: NA; v_gene: TRBV5-1; CDR3aa: CASSPPLGGSYNEQFF; CDR3nt: TGCGCCAGCAGCCCTCCGCTGGGGGGCTCCTACAATGAGCAGTTCTTC
d_gene: TRBD2; j_gene: TRBJ2-2; abundance: NA; v_gene: TRBV11-2; CDR3aa: CASSRPWTSNPGELFF; CDR3nt: TGTGCCAGCAGCCGACCCTGGACTAGCAACCCCGGGGAGCTGTTTTTT
d_gene: NA; j_gene: TRBJ2-5; abundance: NA; v_gene: TRBV10-3; CDR3aa: CAISPGSSGIRETQYF; CDR3nt: TGTGCCATCAGCCCCGGTAGTTCGGGTATTAGGGAGACCCAGTACTTC
d_gene: NA; j_gene: TRBJ2-3; abundance: NA; v_gene: TRBV14; CDR3aa: CASSQSEGSTDTQYF; CDR3nt: TGTGCCAGCAGCCAATCGGAGGGGAGCACAGATACGCAGTATTTT
d_gene: NA; j_gene: TRBJ1-5; abundance: NA; v_gene: TRBV7-2; CDR3aa: CASSLGGHNQPQHF; CDR3nt: TGTGCCAGCAGCTTAGGGGGGCACAATCAGCCCCAGCATTTT
d_gene: TRBD1; j_gene: TRBJ1-5; abundance: NA; v_gene: TRBV2; CDR3aa: CASGQENNQPQHF; CDR3nt: TGTGCCAGTGGACAGGAGAACAATCAGCCCCAGCATTTT
d_gene: NA; j_gene: TRBJ1-2; abundance: NA; v_gene: TRBV27; CDR3aa: CASSPRTPLQGYTF; CDR3nt: TGTGCCAGCAGCCCCCGGACACCCCTTCAAGGCTACACCTTC
d_gene: TRBD2; j_gene: TRBJ2-7; abundance: NA; v_gene: TRBV19; CDR3aa: CASTRAGGSYEQYF; CDR3nt: TGTGCCAGTACGAGAGCGGGGGGCTCCTACGAGCAGTACTTC
d_gene: NA; j_gene: TRBJ2-1; abundance: NA; v_gene: TRBV10-1; CDR3aa: CASSSSSYNEQFF; CDR3nt: TGCGCCAGCAGTTCCAGCTCCTACAATGAGCAGTTCTTC
d_gene: TRBD1; j_gene: TRBJ1-2; abundance: NA; v_gene: TRBV2; CDR3aa: CASSPDRNYGYTF; CDR3nt: TGTGCCAGCAGCCCGGACAGGAACTATGGCTACACCTTC
d_gene: NA; j_gene: TRBJ2-5; abundance: NA; v_gene: TRBV11-3; CDR3aa: CASSLGTGMETQYF; CDR3nt: TGTGCCAGCAGCTTAGGAACGGGTATGGAGACCCAGTACTTC
d_gene: TRBD1; j_gene: TRBJ2-1; abundance: NA; v_gene: TRBV5-6; CDR3aa: CASSLGTGRSYNEQFF; CDR3nt: TGTGCCAGCAGCTTGGGGACAGGGAGGTCCTACAATGAGCAGTTCTTC
d_gene: TRBD1; j_gene: TRBJ1-5; abundance: NA; v_gene: TRBV28; CDR3aa: CASSLGQGGQPQHF; CDR3nt: TGTGCCAGCAGCCTCGGACAGGGTGGACAGCCCCAGCATTTT
d_gene: TRBD1; j_gene: TRBJ2-2; abundance: NA; v_gene: TRBV11-1; CDR3aa: CASSPGDRGHGELFF; CDR3nt: TGTGCCAGCAGCCCAGGGGACAGGGGGCACGGGGAGCTGTTTTTT
d_gene: NA; j_gene: TRBJ1-2; abundance: once; v_gene: TRBV19; CDR3aa: CASSIMQGINYGYTF; CDR3nt: TGTGCCAGTAGTATTATGCAGGGAATTAACTATGGCTACACCTTC
d_gene: TRBD1; j_gene: TRBJ1-1; abundance: NA; v_gene: TRBV5-1; CDR3aa: CASSLQTGTEAFF; CDR3nt: TGCGCCAGCAGCTTACAGACAGGGACTGAAGCTTTCTTT
d_gene: NA; j_gene: TRBJ2-7; abundance: few; v_gene: TRBV28; CDR3aa: CASSLFRLPYEQYF; CDR3nt: TGTGCCAGCAGTTTATTCAGGTTACCCTACGAGCAGTACTTC
d_gene: NA; j_gene: TRBJ1-6; abundance: NA; v_gene: TRBV5-6; CDR3aa: CASSLGDRPQSPLHF; CDR3nt: TGTGCCAGCAGCTTGGGTGACAGGCCCCAGTCACCCCTCCACTTT
d_gene: TRBD1; j_gene: TRBJ2-1; abundance: NA; v_gene: TRBV10-2; CDR3aa: CASSGQGNNEQFF; CDR3nt: TGCGCCAGTTCGGGACAGGGGAACAATGAGCAGTTCTTC
d_gene: TRBD2; j_gene: TRBJ2-5; abundance: NA; v_gene: TRBV19; CDR3aa: CASRLAGESETQYF; CDR3nt: TGTGCCAGTAGGTTAGCGGGAGAGTCGGAGACCCAGTACTTC